The entry that follows covers one T cell receptor (beta chain) sequence. It lacks a known antigen. No base quality information exists; no much larger clone differs at one position. The junction shows trimming of 3 bases on V and 5 bases on J, and the gene matches do not reach 9 bases of it. Including the terminal cysteine and phenylalanine, the CDR3 comprises 16 residues. CDR3 DNA only is kept here, 48 bases in frame from base 1. CDR1 and CDR2, per the germline V gene, are SGHTA and FQGNSA. The cohort was made up of approximately 670 healthy bone marrow donors. At the time of sampling, every cohort member was nominally healthy, though immune exposures that went unrecorded were likely present. The donor was CMV seronegative and belonged to the group of 352 seronegative cohort members. Every donor gave a peripheral blood sample, and the peripheral blood mononuclear cells from that sample were used for TCR beta sequencing. Genomic DNA extraction from the blood cell samples was performed with the Qiagen DNeasy Blood Extraction Kit.

The data are from a study of cytomegalovirus exposure and HLA in healthy donors listed by TCRdb under 2017. For context, the study as a whole: An earlier analysis of several hundred of the donors reported 250 to 300 Gb of sequence data and 117 million unique TCR beta sequences obtained from 180 million or so T cells. To decide whether each TCR beta V gene segment behaved as functional or pseudogenic, an earlier analysis of fewer than 750 of the donors relied on high-throughput TCR beta sequencing. Among the roughly 400 genotyped donors, around 81% belonged to the genetic ancestry cluster associated with self-reported Caucasian donors. Among under 450 genotyped donors of the cohort, an average of roughly 240,000 unique TCR beta nucleotide sequences were sequenced per donor, roughly 18% of them non-productive. About 310 gigabases of sequencing data and 70 million to 100 million unique TCR sequences were included in an early release covering several hundred HLA-typed donors. Typing coverage differed by locus: A, B, C, DRB1 and DQB1 were typed in roughly 620-630 donors, DQA1 in roughly 500, DPA1 in 600 to 610, and DPB1 in approximately 450. Every repertoire in the discovery cohort had been generated on one and the same sequencing platform. The later analysis used no new phenotypic data to find candidate immune exposures, relying instead on TCR beta sequences and their occurrence across donors. Using immunosequencing, the study profiled T cell repertoires from around 670 subjects and related those repertoires to cytomegalovirus serostatus. Donor age, sex, ethnicity and CMV serostatus were collected together with the repertoire data. To study patterns of TCR occurrence, a later analysis re-analyzed previously published TCR beta repertoires from 666 donors and added high-resolution HLA genotyping. A later genetic analysis took genome-wide SNP genotypes for about 65% of the 666 donors and used that subset as a discovery cohort. The study aimed to test whether cataloging public T cell receptors could reveal signatures of past pathogen exposure. A handful of DR-DQ haplotypes were treated as single units for association and clustering because of strong linkage in the cohort. In addition to the first cohort of 666 subjects, a separate validation cohort of 130 or so different subjects was used. Class I and class II HLA loci were covered by the typing at four-digit resolution. The study combined high-throughput TCR immunosequencing, statistical association of individual TCRs with disease status, and machine learning to predict cytomegalovirus infection status. What the study reported, not specific to this receptor: In a later analysis, some 17,000 TCR beta sequences were associated with specific HLA alleles at a false discovery rate of 0.05. When HLA alleles, especially DR and DQ, strongly co-occurred, TCR associations were difficult to assign to individual alleles. Three of the identified cytomegalovirus-associated TCR beta chains were confirmed in vitro to be specific for cytomegalovirus antigens. The only immune exposure information available for the cohort was CMV serostatus. A further reported finding was that TCR beta sequences accurately predicted the HLA-A and HLA-B alleles for most subjects in the first cohort. In the study, approximately 150 TCR beta chains were listed as associated with cytomegalovirus. Linkage disequilibrium might explain the correlated functional status among segregating V segments, but an unknown experimental factor could not be ruled out. Presence/absence analyses assumed roughly uniform sequencing depth across donors, an assumption that may not hold. According to a later analysis, TCR association rates differed among HLA loci, with DRB1 alleles showing the most associated TCRs and HLA-C alleles showing the fewest. Over 15 rarely observed V segments, including chromosome 9 orphons, were excluded from the earlier analysis of some 590 of the donors because counts were too low. The sequencing pipeline was judged likely to have produced a cluster of highly shared sequence variants as a technical artifact. The authors suggested that the approach could potentially be extended to other disease states and immunological phenotypes. Most CMV-associated TCR beta chains appeared to be HLA-restricted in a later analysis, and the HLA associations seemed to be driven largely by CMV exposure. In an earlier analysis of 587 of the donors, most TCR beta V segments appeared in productive rearrangements about 90% or about 30% of the time, broadly matching IMGT annotations. Some IMGT-functional V segments, including TRBV6-2 and TRBV6-3, could not be told apart with the 87-base-pair reads, so those segments were excluded. In a later analysis, HLA-associated TCR beta chains were found to be more clonally expanded and to have lower generation probabilities than equally common non-associated chains. Only TCR beta chains were sequenced in this cohort, and the absence of alpha or paired-chain data limited detectable features. The classifier was reported to diagnose cytomegalovirus status with high specificity and sensitivity in both the original cohort and the validation cohort. While some public TCRs were present in many individuals, most TCR sequences turned up only very rarely across donors. Several of the top co-occurrence clusters appeared to be linked to parvovirus B19, influenza, CMV and Epstein-Barr virus, according to a later analysis. Because HLA typing was missing for some donors at each locus, association tests included only the typed subset. V-gene and J-gene trimming of TCR beta chains was associated with a missense DCLRE1C variant in a later genetic analysis, and the association was replicated in an independent cohort. A later genetic analysis reported fewer N-insertions in productive TCRs among donors in an Asian-associated ancestry cluster than the roughly 650-donor mean.

Libraries were prepared through the immunoSEQ multiplex PCR assay. For the multiplex PCR, a mixture combining 60 forward primers for TCR Vbeta segments and 13 reverse primers for TCR Jbeta segments was used. A multiplex PCR assay on genomic DNA amplified the CDR3 region of rearranged TCR beta genes. On the Illumina HiSeq System, the amplified TCR beta libraries were sequenced as 87-base-pair reads. As for the authors' bioinformatics: A later analysis tallied about 77 million unique TCR beta chains across the 600 to 700 repertoires, and around 9.9 million of those chains were shared by two or more donors. A nearest-neighbor algorithm error-corrected the raw reads and collapsed the reads into unique sequences, merging closely related sequences to remove PCR and sequencing errors. V, D and J gene segments were assigned by aligning CDR3 sequences to IMGT reference sequences. For a sequence to be retained, at least a six-nucleotide match to both a V gene segment and a J gene segment was required. Rearrangements were classified as productive when the CDR3 lacked stop codons and remained in frame with V and J, and all other rearrangements were classified as non-productive. Following IMGT convention, CDR3 was defined as the stretch from the second conserved V-encoded cysteine up to the conserved J-encoded phenylalanine. In an earlier analysis of more than 550 of the donors, sequences lacking an unambiguous match to a single V gene segment were excluded. An earlier analysis of 587 of the donors called V segments functional above 56.7% productive rearrangements and segregating when the between-donor standard deviation exceeded 5%. A statistical classification framework was built to diagnose cytomegalovirus status from the catalog of TCR beta chain sequences. V and J gene assignment, in a later analysis, came from comparing TCR nucleotide sequences with IMGT/GENE-DB human TR gene sequences. The TCRdist pipeline was used in a later analysis to assign CDR3 sequences and most-parsimonious VDJ recombination scenarios. In a later analysis, each TCR beta chain was defined by its CDR3 amino acid sequence together with its V-gene family, and reads without a unique V-gene family were excluded. In a later analysis, approximately 590 highly shared, low-generation-probability nucleotide sequences were removed to address suspected cross-contamination and a sequencing artifact. For each public chain, a later analysis derived a clonal expansion index from normalized ranks of inferred template counts within each repertoire. In a later analysis, generation probabilities were computed with a VDJ recombination model fitted to out-of-frame rearrangements, and the resulting probabilities were checked against IGoR. A later analysis scored TCR-TCR, TCR-HLA and TCR-CMV co-occurrence with hypergeometric tests, applying a repertoire-size bias correction to TCR pairs. False discovery rates were estimated in a later analysis by permuting HLA or CMV assignments 20 times. In a later analysis, co-occurring TCRs were grouped using DBSCAN, and TCRdist sequence similarity was added for clustering within HLA-allele-positive subsets. Repertoires with fewer than 30,000 or more than 120,000 public chains were left out of co-occurrence clustering, as were four to six repertoires with anomalous nucleotide sharing. TCRdb provides this immuneACCESS table in a form limited to in-frame rearrangements. Some clones are lacking; in checked studies, under half of them reflect an unresolved V gene, and why the rest are absent is not known. V and J calls and clone size are those listed in that table; D and trimming were worked out from the DNA. The sample profile shows 110,000 to 150,000 clones; around 80% of them were found once. The ten largest clones take up 3% to 3.5% of the sample.

Sequences were obtained from PBMCs. The clonotype was recovered from a man aged 40-49 years in good health and CMV-seronegative. Recombination linked TRBV7-2 to TRBJ2-5; 10 of the junction bases match TRBD2. The CDR3 corresponds to CASSFERGGLAETQYF. The sequenced DNA is TGTGCCAGCAGCTTCGAGCGGGGGGGTCTAGCGGAGACCCAGTACTTC.